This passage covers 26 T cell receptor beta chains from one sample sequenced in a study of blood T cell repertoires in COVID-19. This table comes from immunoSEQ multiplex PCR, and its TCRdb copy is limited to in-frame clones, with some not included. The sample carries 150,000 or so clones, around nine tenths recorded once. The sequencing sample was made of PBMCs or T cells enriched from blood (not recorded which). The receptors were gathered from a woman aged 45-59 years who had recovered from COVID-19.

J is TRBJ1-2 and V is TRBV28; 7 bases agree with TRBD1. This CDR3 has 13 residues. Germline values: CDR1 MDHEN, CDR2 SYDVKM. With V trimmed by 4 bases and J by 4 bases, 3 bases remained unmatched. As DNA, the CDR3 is TGTGCCAGCAGTTGGACAGGTTCCTATGGCTACACCTTC. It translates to CASSWTGSYGYTF.

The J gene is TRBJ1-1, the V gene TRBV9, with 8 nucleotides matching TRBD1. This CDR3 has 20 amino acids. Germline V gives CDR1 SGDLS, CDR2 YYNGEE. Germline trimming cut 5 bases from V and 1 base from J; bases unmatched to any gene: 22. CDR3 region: CASSGPSFRQGAIRNTEAFF. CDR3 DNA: TGTGCCAGCAGTGGCCCCTCATTCCGTCAGGGGGCTATAAGGAACACTGAAGCTTTCTTT.

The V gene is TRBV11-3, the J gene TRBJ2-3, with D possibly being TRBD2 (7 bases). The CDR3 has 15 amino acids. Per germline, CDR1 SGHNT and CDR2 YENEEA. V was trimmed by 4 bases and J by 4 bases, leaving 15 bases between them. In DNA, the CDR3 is TGTGCCAGCAGCTGGGAGGGGGAAGGGGCAGATACGCAGTATTTT. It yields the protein CASSWEGEGADTQYF.

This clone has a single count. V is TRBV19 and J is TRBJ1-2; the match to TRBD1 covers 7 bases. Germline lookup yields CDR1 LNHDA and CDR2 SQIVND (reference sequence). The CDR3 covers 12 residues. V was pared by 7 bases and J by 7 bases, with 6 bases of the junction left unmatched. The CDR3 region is CASNTGVGGYTF. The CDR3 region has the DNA TGTGCCAGTAATACAGGGGTGGGTGGCTACACCTTC.

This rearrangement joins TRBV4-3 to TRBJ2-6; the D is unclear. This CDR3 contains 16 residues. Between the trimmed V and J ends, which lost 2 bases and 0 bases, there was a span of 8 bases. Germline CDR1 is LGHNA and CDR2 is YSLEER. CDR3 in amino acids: CASSQTAFSGANVLTF. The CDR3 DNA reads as TGCGCCAGCAGCCAAACAGCCTTCTCTGGGGCCAACGTCCTGACTTTC.

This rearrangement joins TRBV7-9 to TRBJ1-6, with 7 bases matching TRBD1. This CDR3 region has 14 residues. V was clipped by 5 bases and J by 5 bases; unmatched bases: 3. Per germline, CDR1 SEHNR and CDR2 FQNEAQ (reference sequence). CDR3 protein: CASSRGQNNSPLHF. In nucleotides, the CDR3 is TGTGCCAGCAGCCGGGGACAGAATAATTCACCCCTCCACTTT.

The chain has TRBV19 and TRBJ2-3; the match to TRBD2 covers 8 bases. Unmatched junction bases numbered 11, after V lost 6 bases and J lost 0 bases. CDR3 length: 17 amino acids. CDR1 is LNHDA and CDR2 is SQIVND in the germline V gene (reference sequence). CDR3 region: CASRVGSGALSTDTQYF. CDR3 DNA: TGTGCCAGTAGGGTGGGTAGCGGGGCCCTTAGCACAGATACGCAGTATTTT.

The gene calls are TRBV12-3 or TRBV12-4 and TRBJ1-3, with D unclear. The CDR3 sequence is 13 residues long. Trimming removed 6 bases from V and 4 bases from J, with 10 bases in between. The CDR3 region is CASRGDTGNTIYF. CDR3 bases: TGTGCCAGCAGAGGAGATACGGGAAACACCATATATTTT.

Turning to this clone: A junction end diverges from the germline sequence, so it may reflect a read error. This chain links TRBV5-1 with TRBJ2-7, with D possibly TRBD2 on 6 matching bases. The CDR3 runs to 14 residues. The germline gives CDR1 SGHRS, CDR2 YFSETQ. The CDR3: CASTLAGGSYEQYF. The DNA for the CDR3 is TGCGCCAGCACCTTGGCCGGGGGATCCTACGAGCAGTACTTC.

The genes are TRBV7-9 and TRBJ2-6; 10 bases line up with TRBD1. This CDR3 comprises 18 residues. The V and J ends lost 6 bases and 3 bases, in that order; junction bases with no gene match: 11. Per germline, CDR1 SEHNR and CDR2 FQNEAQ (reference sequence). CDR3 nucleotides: TGTGCCAGCAGACCCCGACAGGGGGCGCGGTTTGGGGCCAACGTCCTGACTTTC. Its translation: CASRPRQGARFGANVLTF.

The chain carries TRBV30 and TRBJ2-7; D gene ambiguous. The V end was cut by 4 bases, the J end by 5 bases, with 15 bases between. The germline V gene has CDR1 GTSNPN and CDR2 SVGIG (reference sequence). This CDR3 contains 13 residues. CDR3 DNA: TGTGCCTGGACTTTCCTTTACAATGACGAGCAGTACTTC. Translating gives CAWTFLYNDEQYF. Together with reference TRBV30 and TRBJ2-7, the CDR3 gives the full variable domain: SQTIHQWPATLVQPVGSPLSLECTVEGTSNPNLYWYRQAAGRGLQLLFYSVGIGQISSEVPQNLSASRPQDRQFILSSKKLLLSDSGFYLCAWTFLYNDEQYFGPGTRLTVT.

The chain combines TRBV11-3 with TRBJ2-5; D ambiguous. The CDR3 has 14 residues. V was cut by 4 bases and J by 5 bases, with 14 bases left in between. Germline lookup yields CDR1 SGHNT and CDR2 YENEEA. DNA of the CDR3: TGTGCCAGCAGCTCCGACCCCGCCAGGGAGACCCAGTACTTC. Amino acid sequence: CASSSDPARETQYF.

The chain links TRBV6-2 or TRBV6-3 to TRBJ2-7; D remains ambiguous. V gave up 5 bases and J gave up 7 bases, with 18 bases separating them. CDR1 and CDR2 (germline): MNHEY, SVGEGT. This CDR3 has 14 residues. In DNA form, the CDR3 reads TGTGCCAGCAGTAGAAGGCCCAGACTTGGGGAGCAGTACTTC. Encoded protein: CASSRRPRLGEQYF.

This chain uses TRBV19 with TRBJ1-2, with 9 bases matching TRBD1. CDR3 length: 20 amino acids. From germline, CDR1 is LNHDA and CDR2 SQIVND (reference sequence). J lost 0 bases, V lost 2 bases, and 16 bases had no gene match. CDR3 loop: CASSIMGQGVLKRTNYGYTF. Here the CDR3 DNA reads TGTGCCAGTAGTATAATGGGACAGGGCGTCCTAAAAAGAACTAACTATGGCTACACCTTC.

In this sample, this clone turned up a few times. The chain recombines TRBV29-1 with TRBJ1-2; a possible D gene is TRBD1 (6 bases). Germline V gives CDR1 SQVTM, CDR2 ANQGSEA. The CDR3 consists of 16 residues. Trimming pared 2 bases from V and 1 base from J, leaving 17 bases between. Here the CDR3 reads CSVERAGDIINYGYTF. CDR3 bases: TGCAGCGTTGAAAGGGCAGGGGACATAATTAACTATGGCTACACCTTC.

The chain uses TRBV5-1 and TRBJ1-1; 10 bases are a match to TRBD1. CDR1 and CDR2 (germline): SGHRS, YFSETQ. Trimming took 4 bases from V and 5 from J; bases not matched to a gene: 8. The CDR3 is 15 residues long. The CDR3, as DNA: TGCGCCAGCAGCCCCCTTCCGGGACAGGGGACTGAAGCTTTCTTT. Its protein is CASSPLPGQGTEAFF.

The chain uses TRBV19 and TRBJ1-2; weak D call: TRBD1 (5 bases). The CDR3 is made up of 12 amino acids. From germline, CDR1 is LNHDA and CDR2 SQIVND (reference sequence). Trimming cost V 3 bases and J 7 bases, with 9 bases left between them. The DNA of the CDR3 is TGTGCCAGTAGTATGGGGCAGCTTGGCTACACCTTC. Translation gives CASSMGQLGYTF.

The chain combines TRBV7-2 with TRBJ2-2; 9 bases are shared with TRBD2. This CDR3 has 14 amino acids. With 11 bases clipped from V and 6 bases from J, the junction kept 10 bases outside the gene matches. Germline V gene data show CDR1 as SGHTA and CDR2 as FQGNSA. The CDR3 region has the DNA TGTGCCGTACATAGCGGGGGAGTGGCCGGGGAGCTGTTTTTT. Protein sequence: CAVHSGGVAGELFF.

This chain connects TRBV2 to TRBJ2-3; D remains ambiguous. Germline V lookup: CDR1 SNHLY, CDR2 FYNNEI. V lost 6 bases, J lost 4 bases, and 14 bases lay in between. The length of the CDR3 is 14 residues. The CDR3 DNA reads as TGTGCCAGCAGGTCAGGCCAAGTGTCAGATACGCAGTATTTT. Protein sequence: CASRSGQVSDTQYF.

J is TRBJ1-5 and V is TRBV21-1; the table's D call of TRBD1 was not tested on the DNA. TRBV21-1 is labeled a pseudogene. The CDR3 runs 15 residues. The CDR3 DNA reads TGTGCCAGCGCAAGGTCAGGGGGCAAGGGTCAGCCCCAGCATTTT. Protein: CASARSGGKGQPQHF.

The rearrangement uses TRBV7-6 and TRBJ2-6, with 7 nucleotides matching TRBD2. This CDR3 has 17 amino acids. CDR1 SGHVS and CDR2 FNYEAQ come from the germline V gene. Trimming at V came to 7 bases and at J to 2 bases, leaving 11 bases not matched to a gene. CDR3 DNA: TGTGCCAGCACCCTCATCGGGGGGAGCGCTGGGGCCAACGTCCTGACTTTC. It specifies CASTLIGGSAGANVLTF.

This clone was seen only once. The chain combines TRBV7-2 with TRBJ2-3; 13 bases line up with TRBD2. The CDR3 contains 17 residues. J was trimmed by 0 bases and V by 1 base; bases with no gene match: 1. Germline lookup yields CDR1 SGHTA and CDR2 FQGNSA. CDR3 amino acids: CASSLGGLAGSTDTQYF. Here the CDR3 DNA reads TGTGCCAGCAGCTTAGGGGGACTAGCGGGGAGCACAGATACGCAGTATTTT.

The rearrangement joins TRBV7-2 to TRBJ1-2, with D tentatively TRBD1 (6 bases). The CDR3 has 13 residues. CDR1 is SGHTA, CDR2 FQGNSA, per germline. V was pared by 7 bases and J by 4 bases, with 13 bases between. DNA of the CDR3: TGTGCCAGCAAAGGACAGTGGGGCTATGGCTACACCTTC. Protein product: CASKGQWGYGYTF.

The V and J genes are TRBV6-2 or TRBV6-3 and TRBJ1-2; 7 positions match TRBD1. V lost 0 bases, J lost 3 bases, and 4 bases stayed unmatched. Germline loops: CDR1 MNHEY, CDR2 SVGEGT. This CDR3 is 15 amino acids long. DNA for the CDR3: TGTGCCAGCAGTTACTCGGGACAGAGCTACTATGGCTACACCTTC. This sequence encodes CASSYSGQSYYGYTF.

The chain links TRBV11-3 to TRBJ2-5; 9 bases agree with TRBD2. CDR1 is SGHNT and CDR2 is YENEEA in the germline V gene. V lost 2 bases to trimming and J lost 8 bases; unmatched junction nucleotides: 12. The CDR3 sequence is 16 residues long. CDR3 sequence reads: CASSLSGLAGRQTQYF. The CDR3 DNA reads TGTGCCAGCAGCTTATCTGGGCTAGCGGGGCGTCAAACCCAGTACTTC.

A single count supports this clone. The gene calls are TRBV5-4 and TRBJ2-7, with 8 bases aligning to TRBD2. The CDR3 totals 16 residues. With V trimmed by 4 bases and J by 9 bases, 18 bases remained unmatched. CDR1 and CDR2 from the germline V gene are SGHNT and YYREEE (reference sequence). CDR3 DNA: TGTGCCAGCAGCCCCCGCCGCATAGCGGGGCCCCTATGGCAGTACTTC. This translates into CASSPRRIAGPLWQYF.